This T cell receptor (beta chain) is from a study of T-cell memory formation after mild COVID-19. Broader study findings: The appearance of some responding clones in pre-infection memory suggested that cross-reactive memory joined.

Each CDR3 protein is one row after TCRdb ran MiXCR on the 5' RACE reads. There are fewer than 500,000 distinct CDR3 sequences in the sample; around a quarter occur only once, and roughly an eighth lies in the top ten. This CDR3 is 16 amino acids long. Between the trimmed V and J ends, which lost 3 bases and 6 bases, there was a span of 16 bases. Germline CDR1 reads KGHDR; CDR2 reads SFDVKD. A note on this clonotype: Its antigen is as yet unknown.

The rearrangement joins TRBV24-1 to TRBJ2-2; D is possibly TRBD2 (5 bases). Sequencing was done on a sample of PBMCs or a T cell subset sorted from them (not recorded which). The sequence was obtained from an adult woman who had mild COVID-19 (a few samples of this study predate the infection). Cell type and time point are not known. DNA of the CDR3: TGTGCCACCAGTGATCGGACTCGTGAACCCCCCGGGGAGCTGTTTTTT. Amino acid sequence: CATSDRTREPPGELFF.